This T cell receptor (beta chain) was sequenced during a study of blood T cell repertoires in COVID-19. From germline, CDR1 is KGHSH and CDR2 LQKENI. The CDR3 spans 18 residues. V lost 3 bases and J 0 bases, leaving 15 bases between the germline ends. Sequencing used immunoSEQ multiplex PCR; TCRdb keeps in-frame clones, though not all of them. The table has 90,000 to 150,000 clones, roughly 76% seen once; the top ten hold about 10%. This sequence was found in a human donor in a cohort sampled during active COVID-19. V and J are TRBV18 and TRBJ1-6; possibly TRBD1 for D (6 bases). Sequencing was done on a sample of peripheral blood. DNA for the CDR3: TGTGCCAGCTCACCCCCAACAGGGACGAGCTCCTATAATTCACCCCTCCACTTT. Translated: CASSPPTGTSSYNSPLHF. The full variable domain, completed using reference TRBV18 and TRBJ1-6, is NAGVMQNPRHLVRRRGQEARLRCSPMKGHSHVYWYRQLPEEGLKFMVYLQKENIIDESGMPKERFSAEFPKEGPSILRIQQVVRGDSAAYFCASSPPTGTSSYNSPLHFGNGTRLTVT.